This TCR beta chain was identified during a study of CD8+ T cells in alopecia areata. Study-level results: Significant decreases in scalp clonality and expanded CD8+ clones followed tofacitinib treatment. Throughout tofacitinib, many expanded lesional clones continued to persist in scalp and blood. It was lesional scalp, especially alopecia totalis/universalis, that showed higher clonality than normal scalp.

In regard to this clone: The antigen remains unidentified.

RNA, once extracted, was reverse transcribed into cDNA for use as the sequencing template. Sequenced by immunoSEQ multiplex PCR; TCRdb stores in-frame clones only, minus some. The sample lists about 42,000 clones, about three fifths occurring once. Germline V gives CDR1 SEHNR, CDR2 FQNEAQ (reference sequence). This CDR3 has 15 residues. The V end was cut by 5 bases, the J end by 1 base, with 14 bases between. Treatment: oral pan-JAK inhibitor, 5-10 mg twice daily. Obtained from alopecia areata patients were lesional scalp punch biopsies along with peripheral blood. The starting material was CD8+ T cells sorted from blood, obtained at week 4, from a patient treated with tofacitinib. The V call is TRBV7-9, the J call TRBJ1-1, with D possibly matching TRBD1 (5 bases). This sequence was found in a human donor with alopecia areata. The DNA of the CDR3 is TGTGCCAGCAGCCTCCTAGGGACGGGGAACACTGAAGCTTTCTTT. This translates into CASSLLGTGNTEAFF.